A single sample is the source of the 9 T cell receptor beta chains below, sequenced in a study of cytomegalovirus exposure and HLA in healthy donors. Repertoires were generated with immunoSEQ multiplex PCR, while TCRdb's copy carries only in-frame clones and drops some. The table shows approximately 220,000 clones, with more than 75% occurring only once. Source material: PBMCs. All receptors come from a man aged 18 to 30 in good health and CMV-seronegative.

The genes are TRBV29-1 and TRBJ2-5; 8 bases are a match to TRBD1. V dropped 4 bases and J dropped 7; count of bases not matched to a gene: 11. Per the germline V gene, CDR1 is SQVTM and CDR2 is ANQGSEA. The CDR3 spans 14 residues. CDR3 in DNA: TGCAGCGTTGGGCAGGGGGCAAAAAGGGGGACCCAGTACTTC. Amino acids: CSVGQGAKRGTQYF.

This chain links TRBV19 with TRBJ2-1; 8 positions match TRBD2. V lost 3 bases to trimming and J lost 2 bases; unmatched junction nucleotides: 3. This CDR3 is 15 amino acids long. Germline V gene lookup returns CDR1 LNHDA and CDR2 SQIVND (reference sequence). CDR3 sequence reads: CASSIPGGTYNEQFF. CDR3 in DNA: TGTGCCAGTAGTATCCCGGGGGGGACCTACAATGAGCAGTTCTTC.

The gene calls are TRBV7-8 and TRBJ2-7, with 7 bases matching TRBD2. The germline CDR1 and CDR2 sequences are SGHVS and FQNEAQ. The CDR3 is 14 residues long. The ends lost 5 bases at V and 3 bases at J; junction bases unmatched: 7. The DNA for the CDR3 is TGTGCCAGCAGCCCCCTAGCGGCAATCTACGAGCAGTACTTC. Encoded protein: CASSPLAAIYEQYF.

The rearrangement uses TRBV30 and TRBJ1-1; TRBD1 is a possible D gene (6 bases). The CDR3 extends over 16 amino acids. V was clipped by 3 bases and J by 1 base, with 18 bases between them. CDR1 GTSNPN and CDR2 SVGIG come from the germline V gene (reference sequence). This CDR3 reads CAWRVTGWGTNTEAFF. CDR3 bases: TGTGCCTGGAGGGTAACAGGGTGGGGAACGAACACTGAAGCTTTCTTT.

This clone appeared once. V and J are TRBV11-2 and TRBJ2-1; 9 bases match TRBD2. CDR3 length: 19 residues. Per the germline V gene, CDR1 is SGHAT and CDR2 is FQNNGV. The V gene end was trimmed by 4 bases and the J gene end by 7 bases; junction bases not matched to a gene: 20. CDR3: CASSSHPAGGRILGNEQFF. The CDR3 DNA follows: TGTGCCAGCAGCTCGCATCCGGCGGGGGGGCGGATTTTAGGAAATGAGCAGTTCTTC.

The chain has TRBV5-4 and TRBJ1-2; 7 nucleotides line up with TRBD1. The germline V gene encodes CDR1 SGHNT and CDR2 YYREEE (reference sequence). The V gene end was trimmed by 0 bases and the J gene end by 4 bases; junction bases not matched to a gene: 6. The CDR3 sequence is 15 residues long. The CDR3 DNA is TGTGCCAGCAGCTTGGTAGGGACAGAGCTCTATGGCTACACCTTC. Translating gives CASSLVGTELYGYTF.

The gene calls are TRBV27 and TRBJ2-3, with D tentatively TRBD2 (6 bases). Trimming pared 6 bases from V and 4 bases from J, leaving 20 bases between. This CDR3 spans 16 amino acids. CDR1 MNHEY and CDR2 SMNVEV come from the germline V gene (reference sequence). For the CDR3, the DNA is TGTGCCAGCAGACGTATGACTAGTTTTTGGCCAGATACGCAGTATTTT. Protein: CASRRMTSFWPDTQYF.

The sample holds a few counts of this clone. V is TRBV9 and J is TRBJ2-7; 7 bases line up with TRBD1. Losses at the gene ends were 4 bases for V and 6 bases for J; bases not matched to a gene: 4. The germline CDR1 and CDR2 sequences are SGDLS and YYNGEE. The CDR3 is made up of 12 amino acids. This CDR3 is CASSISGGEQYF. In nucleotides, the CDR3 is TGTGCCAGCAGCATCTCAGGGGGCGAGCAGTACTTC.

The CDR3 nucleotides read TGTGCCAGCAGTTTAGGGACAGGGGTAGGCGAGCAGTACTTC. Translated, it gives CASSLGTGVGEQYF. The genes are TRBV27 and TRBJ2-7, with 10 nucleotides matching TRBD1. This CDR3 has 14 amino acids. The junction had 4 bases not matched to a gene; V was cut back by 2 bases and J by 6 bases. Germline V lookup: CDR1 MNHEY, CDR2 SMNVEV (reference sequence).